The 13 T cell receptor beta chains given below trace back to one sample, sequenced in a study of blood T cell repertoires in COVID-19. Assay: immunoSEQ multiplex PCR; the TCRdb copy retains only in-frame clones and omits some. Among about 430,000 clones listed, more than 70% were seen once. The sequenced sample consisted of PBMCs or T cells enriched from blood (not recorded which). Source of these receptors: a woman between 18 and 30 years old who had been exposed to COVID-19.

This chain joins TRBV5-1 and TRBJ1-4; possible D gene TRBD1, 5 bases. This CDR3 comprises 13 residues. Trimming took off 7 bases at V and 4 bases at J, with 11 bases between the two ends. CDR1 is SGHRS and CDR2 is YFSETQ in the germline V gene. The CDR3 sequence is CASQGFNNEKLFF. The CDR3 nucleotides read TGCGCCAGCCAGGGTTTCAATAATGAAAAACTGTTTTTT.

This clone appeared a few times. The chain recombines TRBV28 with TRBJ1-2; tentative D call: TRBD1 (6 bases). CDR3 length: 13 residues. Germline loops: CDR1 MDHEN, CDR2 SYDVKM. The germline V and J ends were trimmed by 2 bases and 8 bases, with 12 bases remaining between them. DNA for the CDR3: TGTGCCAGCAGTTTACCAGGGGCGCCCGGCTACACCTTC. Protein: CASSLPGAPGYTF.

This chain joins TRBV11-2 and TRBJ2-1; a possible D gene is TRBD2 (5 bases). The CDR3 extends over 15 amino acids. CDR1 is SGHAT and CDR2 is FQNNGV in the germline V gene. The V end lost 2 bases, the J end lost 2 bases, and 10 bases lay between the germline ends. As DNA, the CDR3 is TGTGCCAGCAGCTTATCGGCACTAGCCTACAATGAGCAGTTCTTC. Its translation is CASSLSALAYNEQFF.

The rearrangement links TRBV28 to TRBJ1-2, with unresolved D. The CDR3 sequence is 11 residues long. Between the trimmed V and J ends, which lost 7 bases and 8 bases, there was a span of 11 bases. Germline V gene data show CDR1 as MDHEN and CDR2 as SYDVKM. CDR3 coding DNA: TGTGCCAGCACAAGCGGGGTGGGCTACACCTTC. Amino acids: CASTSGVGYTF.

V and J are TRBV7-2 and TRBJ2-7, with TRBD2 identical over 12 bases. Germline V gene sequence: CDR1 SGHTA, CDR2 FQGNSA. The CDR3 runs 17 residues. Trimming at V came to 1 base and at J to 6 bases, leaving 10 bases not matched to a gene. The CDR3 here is CASSLVKLAGGLFEQYF. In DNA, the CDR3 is TGTGCCAGCAGCTTAGTGAAGCTAGCGGGGGGGCTCTTCGAGCAGTACTTC.

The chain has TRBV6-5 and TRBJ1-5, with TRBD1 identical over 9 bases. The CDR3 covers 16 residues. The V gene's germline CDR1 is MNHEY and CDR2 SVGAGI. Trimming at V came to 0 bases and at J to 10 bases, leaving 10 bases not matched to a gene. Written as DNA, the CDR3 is TGTGCCAGCAGTTACTCTCGTCCCGGGACAGGGAATCCCCAGCATTTT. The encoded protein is CASSYSRPGTGNPQHF.

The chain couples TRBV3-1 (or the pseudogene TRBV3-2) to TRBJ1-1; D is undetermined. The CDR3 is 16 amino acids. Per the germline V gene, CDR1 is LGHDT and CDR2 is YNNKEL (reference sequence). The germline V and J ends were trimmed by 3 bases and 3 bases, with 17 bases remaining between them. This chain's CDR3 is CASSQHPGTPDTEAFF. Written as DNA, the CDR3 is TGTGCCAGCAGCCAGCATCCGGGAACCCCGGACACTGAAGCTTTCTTT.

The CDR3 reads CASSPTGLGQYF. CDR3 DNA: TGTGCCAGCAGCCCGACAGGGTTAGGGCAGTACTTC. V and J are TRBV28 and TRBJ2-7; 7 nucleotides align to TRBD1. Trimming at V came to 6 bases and at J to 9 bases, leaving 8 bases not matched to a gene. The CDR3 has 12 amino acids. The germline gives CDR1 MDHEN, CDR2 SYDVKM.

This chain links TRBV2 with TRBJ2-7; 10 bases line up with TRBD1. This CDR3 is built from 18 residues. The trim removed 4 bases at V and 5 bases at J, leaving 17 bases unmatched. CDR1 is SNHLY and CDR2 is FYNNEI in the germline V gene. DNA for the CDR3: TGTGCCAGCAGTGCGGCAGGTTGGGTTGGGACAGGGGTACACGAGCAGTACTTC. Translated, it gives CASSAAGWVGTGVHEQYF.

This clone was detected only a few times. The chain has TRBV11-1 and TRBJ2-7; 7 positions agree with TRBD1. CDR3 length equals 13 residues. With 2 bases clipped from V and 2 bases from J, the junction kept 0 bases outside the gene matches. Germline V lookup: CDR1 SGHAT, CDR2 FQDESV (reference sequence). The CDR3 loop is CASSLQGAYEQYF. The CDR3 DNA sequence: TGTGCCAGCAGCTTACAGGGGGCCTACGAGCAGTACTTC.

The CDR3 region has the DNA TGTGCCAGCAGGACTCCTGCGGACAGCAAAGAGACCCAGTACTTC. Translating gives CASRTPADSKETQYF. This chain links TRBV28 with TRBJ2-5; perhaps TRBD1 as D (6 bases). Between the trimmed V and J ends, which lost 6 bases and 3 bases, there was a span of 17 bases. Germline V lookup: CDR1 MDHEN, CDR2 SYDVKM. The length of the CDR3 is 15 residues.

CDR3 nucleotides: TGTGCCACCAGCAGAGATTTCTCCGGGACAGGGTATAATCAGCCCCAGCATTTT. As protein: CATSRDFSGTGYNQPQHF. The chain recombines TRBV15 with TRBJ1-5; TRBD1 aligns across 9 bases. With V trimmed by 0 bases and J by 4 bases, 10 bases remained unmatched. The CDR3 consists of 18 residues. Germline assignment: CDR1 LNHNV and CDR2 YYDKDF (reference sequence).

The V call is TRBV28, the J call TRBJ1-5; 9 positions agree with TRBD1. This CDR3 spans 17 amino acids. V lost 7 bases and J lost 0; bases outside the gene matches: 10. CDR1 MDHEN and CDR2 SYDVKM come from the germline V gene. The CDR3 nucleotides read TGTGCCAGCACCGCCAGACAGGGGGTCGATAGCAATCAGCCCCAGCATTTT. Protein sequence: CASTARQGVDSNQPQHF. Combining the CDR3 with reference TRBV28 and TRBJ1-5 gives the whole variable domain DVKVTQSSRYLVKRTGEKVFLECVQDMDHENMFWYRQDPGLGLRLIYFSYDVKMKEKGDIPEGYSVSREKKERFSLILESASTNQTSMYLCASTARQGVDSNQPQHFGDGTRLSIL.